The clone carrying this T cell receptor (beta chain) was recorded at least ten times. These data come from a study of T-cell reconstitution after alpha-beta-depleted transplantation in children. This sample's TCRbeta library carried unique molecular identifier barcodes. Each CDR3 protein gets one entry after TCRdb re-called the PCR reads with MiXCR. The top ten clones hold 13% of a sample with approximately 210,000 distinct CDR3 sequences, roughly 15% of them seen once. Per the germline V gene, CDR1 is SGHKS and CDR2 is YYEKEE (reference sequence). Deletions cut 3 bases from V and 2 bases from J, with 12 bases between. There are 14 residues in the CDR3.

Here the sequenced sample was PBMCs from the stem cell graft donor, taken from the stem cell graft. The V gene is TRBV5-5, the J gene TRBJ2-7; D is possibly TRBD1 or TRBD2 (7 bases each). This TCR was sampled from a human donor who donated a stem cell graft to a child with acute lymphoblastic leukemia. For the CDR3, the DNA is TGTGCCAGCAGCTCTCCAGGGGGGGCCTACGAGCAGTACTTC. This translates into CASSSPGGAYEQYF.